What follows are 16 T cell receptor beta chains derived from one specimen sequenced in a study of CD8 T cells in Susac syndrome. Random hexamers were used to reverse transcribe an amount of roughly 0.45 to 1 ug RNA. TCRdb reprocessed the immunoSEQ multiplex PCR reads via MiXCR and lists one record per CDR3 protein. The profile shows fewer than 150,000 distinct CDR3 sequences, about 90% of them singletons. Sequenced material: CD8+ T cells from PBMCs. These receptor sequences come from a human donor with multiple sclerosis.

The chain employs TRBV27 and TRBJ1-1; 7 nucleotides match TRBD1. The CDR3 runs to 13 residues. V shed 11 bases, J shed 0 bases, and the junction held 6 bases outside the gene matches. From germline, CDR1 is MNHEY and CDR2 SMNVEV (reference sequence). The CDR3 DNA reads TGTGCCTCCAGGGGGGAGATGAACACTGAAGCTTTCTTT. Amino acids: CASRGEMNTEAFF.

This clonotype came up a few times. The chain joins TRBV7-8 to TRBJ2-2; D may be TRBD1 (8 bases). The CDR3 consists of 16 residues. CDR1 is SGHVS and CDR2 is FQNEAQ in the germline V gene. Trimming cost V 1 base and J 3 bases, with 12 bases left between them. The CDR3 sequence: CASSLERGQDTGELFF. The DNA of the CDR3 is TGTGCCAGCAGCTTAGAGCGGGGACAGGACACCGGGGAGCTGTTTTTT.

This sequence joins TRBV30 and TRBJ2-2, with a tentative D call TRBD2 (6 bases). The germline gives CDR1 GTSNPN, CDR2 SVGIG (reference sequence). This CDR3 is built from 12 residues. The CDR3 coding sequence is TGTGCATCCCTGATCGGGGGAGCGGAGCTGTTTTTT. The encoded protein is CASLIGGAELFF.

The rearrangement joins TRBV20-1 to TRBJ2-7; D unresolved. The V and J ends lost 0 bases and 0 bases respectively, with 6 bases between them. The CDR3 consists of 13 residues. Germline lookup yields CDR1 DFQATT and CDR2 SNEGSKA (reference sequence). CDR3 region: CSARDAFSYEQYF. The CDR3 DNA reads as TGCAGTGCTAGAGACGCGTTCTCCTACGAGCAGTACTTC.

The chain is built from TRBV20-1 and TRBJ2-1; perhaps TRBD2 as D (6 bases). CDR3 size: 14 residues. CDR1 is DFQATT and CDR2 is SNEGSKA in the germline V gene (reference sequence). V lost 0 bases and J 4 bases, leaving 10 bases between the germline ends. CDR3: CSARDRGVYNEQFF. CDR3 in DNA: TGCAGTGCTAGAGATCGCGGGGTTTACAATGAGCAGTTCTTC.

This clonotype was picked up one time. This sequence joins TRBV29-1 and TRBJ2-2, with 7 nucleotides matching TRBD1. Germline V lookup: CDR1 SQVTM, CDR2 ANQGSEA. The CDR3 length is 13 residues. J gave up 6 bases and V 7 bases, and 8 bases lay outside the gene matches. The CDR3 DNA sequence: TGCAGCGCCGTAACAGGGGCGGCCGGGGAGCTGTTTTTT. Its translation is CSAVTGAAGELFF.

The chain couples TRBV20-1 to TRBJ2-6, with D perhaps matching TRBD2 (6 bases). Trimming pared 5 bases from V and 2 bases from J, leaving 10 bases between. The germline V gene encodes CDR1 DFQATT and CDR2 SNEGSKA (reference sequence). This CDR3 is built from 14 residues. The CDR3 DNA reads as TGCAGTGCTTTCACGGGGGCTGGGGCCAACGTCCTGACTTTC. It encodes CSAFTGAGANVLTF.

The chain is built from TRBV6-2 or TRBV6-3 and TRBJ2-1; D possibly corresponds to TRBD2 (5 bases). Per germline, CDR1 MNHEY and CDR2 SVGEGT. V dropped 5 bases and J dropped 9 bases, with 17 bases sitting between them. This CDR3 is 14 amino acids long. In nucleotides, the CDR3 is TGTGCCAGCAGTGAGATCGGTGGGAGTGGTGAGCAGTTCTTC. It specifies CASSEIGGSGEQFF.

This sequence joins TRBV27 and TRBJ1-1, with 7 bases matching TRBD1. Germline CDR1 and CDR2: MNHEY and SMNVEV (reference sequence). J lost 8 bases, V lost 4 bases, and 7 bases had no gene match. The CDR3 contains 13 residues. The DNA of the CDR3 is TGTGCCAGCAGTTATGACAGGGAAGGGGAAGCTTTCTTT. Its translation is CASSYDREGEAFF.

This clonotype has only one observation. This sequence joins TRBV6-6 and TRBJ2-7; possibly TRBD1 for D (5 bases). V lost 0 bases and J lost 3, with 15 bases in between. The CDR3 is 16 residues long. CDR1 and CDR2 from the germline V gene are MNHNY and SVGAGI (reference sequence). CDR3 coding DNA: TGTGCCAGCAGTTACTCGACCGACAGCCCCTTCTACGAGCAGTACTTC. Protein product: CASSYSTDSPFYEQYF.

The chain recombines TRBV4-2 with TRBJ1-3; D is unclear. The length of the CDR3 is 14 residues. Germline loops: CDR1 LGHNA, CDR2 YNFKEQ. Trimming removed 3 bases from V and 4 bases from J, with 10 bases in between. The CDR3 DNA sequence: TGTGCCAGCAGCCAGGCCTCGACAGGAAACACCATATATTTT. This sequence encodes CASSQASTGNTIYF.

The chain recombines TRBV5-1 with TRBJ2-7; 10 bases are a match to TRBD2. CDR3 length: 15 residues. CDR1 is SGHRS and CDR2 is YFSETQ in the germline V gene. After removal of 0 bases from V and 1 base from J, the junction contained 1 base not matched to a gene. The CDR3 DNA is TGCGCCAGCAGCTTGGAAGCGGGAGGGTCCTACGAGCAGTACTTC. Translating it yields CASSLEAGGSYEQYF.

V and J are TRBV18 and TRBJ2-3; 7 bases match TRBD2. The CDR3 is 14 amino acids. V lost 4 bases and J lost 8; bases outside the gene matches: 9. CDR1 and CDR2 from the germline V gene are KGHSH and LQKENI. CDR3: CASSLAGVGATQYF. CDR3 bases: TGTGCCAGCTCACTGGCGGGAGTGGGCGCTACGCAGTATTTT.

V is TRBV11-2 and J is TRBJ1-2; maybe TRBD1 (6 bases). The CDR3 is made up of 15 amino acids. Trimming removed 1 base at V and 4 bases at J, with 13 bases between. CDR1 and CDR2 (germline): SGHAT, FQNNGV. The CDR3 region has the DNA TGTGCCAGCAGCTTAGTTCCAGGGGCAAGCTATGGCTACACCTTC. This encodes CASSLVPGASYGYTF.

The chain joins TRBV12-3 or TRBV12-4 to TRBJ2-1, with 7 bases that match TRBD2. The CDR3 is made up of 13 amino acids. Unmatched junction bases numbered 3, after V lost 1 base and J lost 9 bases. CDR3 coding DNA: TGTGCCAGCAGTTTAGAAGCGGGAACTGAGCAGTTCTTC. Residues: CASSLEAGTEQFF.

The CDR3 protein is CASSDRDEAFF. The CDR3, as DNA: TGTGCCAGTAGTGACAGGGATGAAGCTTTCTTT. The J gene is TRBJ1-1, the V gene TRBV6-5; the match to TRBD1 covers 7 bases. The J segment lost 7 bases and the V segment lost 9 bases, leaving 5 bases of the junction unmatched. Germline V CDR1 and CDR2: MNHEY, SVGAGI. The CDR3 spans 11 residues.